The source of this TCR beta chain is a study of metastatic and nonmetastatic thyroid tumors. Ten or more counts support this clone. TCRdb re-called the PCR reads with MiXCR. The data hold tens of thousands of clones, with roughly 16% observed a single time. Ahead of thyroid surgery, no patient had received treatment of any kind. The CDR3 is 15 residues long. V shed 4 bases, J shed 9 bases, and the junction held 7 bases outside the gene matches. CDR1 SQVTM and CDR2 ANQGSEA come from the germline V gene. The receptor was isolated from a male donor with papillary thyroid cancer or a benign thyroid nodule (not recorded which). Some clones in this sample may be carry-over from other donors' samples. The chain couples TRBV29-1 to TRBJ2-1, with TRBD2 matching over 15 bases. Sequenced sample: blood. CDR3 DNA: TGCAGCGTTGGGCGGACTAGCGGGAGGGCCGTTGAGCAGTTCTTC. This codes for CSVGRTSGRAVEQFF.